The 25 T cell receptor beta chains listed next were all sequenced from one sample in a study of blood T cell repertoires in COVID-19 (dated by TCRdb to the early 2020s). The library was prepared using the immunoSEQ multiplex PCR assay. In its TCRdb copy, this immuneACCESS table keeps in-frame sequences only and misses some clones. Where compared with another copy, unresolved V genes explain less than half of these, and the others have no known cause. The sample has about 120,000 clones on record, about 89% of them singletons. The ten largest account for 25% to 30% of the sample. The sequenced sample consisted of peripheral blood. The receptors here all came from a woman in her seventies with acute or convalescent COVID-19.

CDR3 sequence reads: CASSSLTGKYADEQFF. CDR3 bases: TGTGCCAGCAGTTCCTTGACAGGGAAATATGCTGATGAGCAGTTCTTC. The chain links TRBV27 to TRBJ2-1, with 7 nucleotides matching TRBD1. Germline CDR1 and CDR2: MNHEY and SMNVEV (reference sequence). The CDR3 is made up of 16 amino acids. V was clipped by 4 bases and J by 8 bases; unmatched bases: 14.

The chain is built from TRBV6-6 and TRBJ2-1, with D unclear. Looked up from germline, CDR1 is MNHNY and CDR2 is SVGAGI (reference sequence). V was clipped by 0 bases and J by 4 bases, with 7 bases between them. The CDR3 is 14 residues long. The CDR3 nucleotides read TGTGCCAGCAGTTACTCCCCGTCTTACAATGAGCAGTTCTTC. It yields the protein CASSYSPSYNEQFF.

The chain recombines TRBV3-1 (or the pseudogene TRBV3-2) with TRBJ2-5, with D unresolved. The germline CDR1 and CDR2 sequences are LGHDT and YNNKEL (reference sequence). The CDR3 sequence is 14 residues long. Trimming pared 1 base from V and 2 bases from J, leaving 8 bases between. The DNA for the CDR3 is TGTGCCAGCAGCCAAGTTCGAGGTCAAGAGACCCAGTACTTC. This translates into CASSQVRGQETQYF.

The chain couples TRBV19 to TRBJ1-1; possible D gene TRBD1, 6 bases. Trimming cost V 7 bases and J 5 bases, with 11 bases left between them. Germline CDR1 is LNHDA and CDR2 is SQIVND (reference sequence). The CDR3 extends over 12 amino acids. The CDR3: CASKQGRTEAFF. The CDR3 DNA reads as TGTGCCAGTAAGCAGGGGCGAACTGAAGCTTTCTTT. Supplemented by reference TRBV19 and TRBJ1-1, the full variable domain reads DGGITQSPKYLFRKEGQNVTLSCEQNLNHDAMYWYRQDPGQGLRLIYYSQIVNDFQKGDIAEGYSVSREKKESFPLTVTSAQKNPTAFYLCASKQGRTEAFFGQGTRLTVV.

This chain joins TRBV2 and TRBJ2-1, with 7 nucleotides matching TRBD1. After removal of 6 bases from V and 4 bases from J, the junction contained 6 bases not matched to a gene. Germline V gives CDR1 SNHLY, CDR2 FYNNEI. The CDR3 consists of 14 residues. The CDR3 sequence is CASRGQVGYNEQFF. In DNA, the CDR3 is TGTGCCAGCAGAGGACAGGTCGGTTACAATGAGCAGTTCTTC.

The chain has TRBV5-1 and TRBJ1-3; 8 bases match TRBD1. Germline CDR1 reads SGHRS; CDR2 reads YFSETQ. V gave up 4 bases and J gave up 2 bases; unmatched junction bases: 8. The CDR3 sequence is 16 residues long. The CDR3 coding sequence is TGCGCCAGCAGCGTCGACCTGGACAGGGCTGGAAACACCATATATTTT. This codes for CASSVDLDRAGNTIYF.

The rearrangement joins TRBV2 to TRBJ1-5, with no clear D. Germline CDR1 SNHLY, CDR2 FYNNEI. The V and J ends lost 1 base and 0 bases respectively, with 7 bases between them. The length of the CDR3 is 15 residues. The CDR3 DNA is TGTGCCAGCAGTGAAGTGGCATATAGCAATCAGCCCCAGCATTTT. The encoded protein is CASSEVAYSNQPQHF.

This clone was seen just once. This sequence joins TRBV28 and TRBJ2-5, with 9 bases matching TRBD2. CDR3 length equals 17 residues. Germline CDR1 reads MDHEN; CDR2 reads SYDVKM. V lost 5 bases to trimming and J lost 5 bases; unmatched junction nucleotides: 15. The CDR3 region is CASSPYAGTSLSETQYF. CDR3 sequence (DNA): TGTGCCAGCAGTCCATACGCCGGGACTAGCTTGTCGGAGACCCAGTACTTC.

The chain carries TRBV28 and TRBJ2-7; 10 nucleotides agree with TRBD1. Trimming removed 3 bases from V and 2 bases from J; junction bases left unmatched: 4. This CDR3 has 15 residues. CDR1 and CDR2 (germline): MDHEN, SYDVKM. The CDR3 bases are TGTGCCAGCAGTTTGCCCGACAGGGGGCCCTACGAGCAGTACTTC. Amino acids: CASSLPDRGPYEQYF.

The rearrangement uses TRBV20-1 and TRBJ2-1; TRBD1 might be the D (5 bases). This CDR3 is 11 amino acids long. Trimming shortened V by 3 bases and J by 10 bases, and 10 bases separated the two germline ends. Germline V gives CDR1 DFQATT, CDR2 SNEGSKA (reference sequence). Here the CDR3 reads CSARRTSEQFF. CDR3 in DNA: TGCAGTGCTAGGAGGACAAGCGAGCAGTTCTTC.

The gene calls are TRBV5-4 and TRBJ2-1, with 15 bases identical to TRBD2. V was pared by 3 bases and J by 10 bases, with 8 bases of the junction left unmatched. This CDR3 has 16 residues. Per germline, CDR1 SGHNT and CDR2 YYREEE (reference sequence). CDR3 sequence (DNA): TGTGCCAGCAGCTCAACTCGAGGGACTAGCGGGGGGGAGCAGTTCTTC. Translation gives CASSSTRGTSGGEQFF.

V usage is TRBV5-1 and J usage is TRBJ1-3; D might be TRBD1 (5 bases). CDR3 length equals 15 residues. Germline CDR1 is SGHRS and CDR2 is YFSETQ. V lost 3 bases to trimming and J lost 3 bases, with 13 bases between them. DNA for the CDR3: TGCGCCAGCAGCTGGACAAGGGGCGGTGGAAACACCATATATTTT. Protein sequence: CASSWTRGGGNTIYF. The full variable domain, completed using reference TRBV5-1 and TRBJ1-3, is KAGVTQTPRYLIKTRGQQVTLSCSPISGHRSVSWYQQTPGQGLQFLFEYFSETQRNKGNFPGRFSGRQFSNSRSEMNVSTLELGDSALYLCASSWTRGGGNTIYFGEGSWLTVV.

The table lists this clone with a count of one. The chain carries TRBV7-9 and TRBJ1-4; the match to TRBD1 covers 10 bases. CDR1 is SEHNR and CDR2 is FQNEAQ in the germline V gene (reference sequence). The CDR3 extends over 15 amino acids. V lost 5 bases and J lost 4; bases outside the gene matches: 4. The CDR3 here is CASSPRTGGNEKLFF. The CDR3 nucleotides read TGTGCCAGCAGCCCCCGGACAGGGGGTAATGAAAAACTGTTTTTT.

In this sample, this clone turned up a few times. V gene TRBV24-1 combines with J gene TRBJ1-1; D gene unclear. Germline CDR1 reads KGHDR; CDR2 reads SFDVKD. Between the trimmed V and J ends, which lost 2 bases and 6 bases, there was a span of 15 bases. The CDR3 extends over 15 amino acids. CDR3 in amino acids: CATSDSGNNAAEAFF. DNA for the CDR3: TGTGCCACCAGTGATTCCGGGAACAACGCGGCTGAAGCTTTCTTT.

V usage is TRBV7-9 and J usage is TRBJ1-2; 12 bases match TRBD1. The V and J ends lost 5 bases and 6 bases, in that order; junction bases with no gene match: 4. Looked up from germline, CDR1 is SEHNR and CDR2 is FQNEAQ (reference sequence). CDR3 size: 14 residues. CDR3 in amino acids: CASSRDRGHDGYTF. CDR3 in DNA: TGTGCCAGCAGCCGGGACAGGGGGCATGATGGCTACACCTTC.

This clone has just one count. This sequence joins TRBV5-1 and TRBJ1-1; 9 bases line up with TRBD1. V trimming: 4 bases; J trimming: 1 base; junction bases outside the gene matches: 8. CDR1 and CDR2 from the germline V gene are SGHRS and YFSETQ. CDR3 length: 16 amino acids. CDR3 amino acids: CASSRGQGRTNTEAFF. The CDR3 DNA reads TGCGCCAGCAGCCGAGGACAGGGGCGCACGAACACTGAAGCTTTCTTT.

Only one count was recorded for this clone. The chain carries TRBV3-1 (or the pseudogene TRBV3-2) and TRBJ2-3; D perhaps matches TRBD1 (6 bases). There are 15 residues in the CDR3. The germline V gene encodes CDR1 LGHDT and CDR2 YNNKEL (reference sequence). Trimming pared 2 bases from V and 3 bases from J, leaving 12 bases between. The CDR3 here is CASSQRQDSTDTQYF. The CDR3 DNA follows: TGTGCCAGCAGCCAAAGACAGGATTCTACAGATACGCAGTATTTT.

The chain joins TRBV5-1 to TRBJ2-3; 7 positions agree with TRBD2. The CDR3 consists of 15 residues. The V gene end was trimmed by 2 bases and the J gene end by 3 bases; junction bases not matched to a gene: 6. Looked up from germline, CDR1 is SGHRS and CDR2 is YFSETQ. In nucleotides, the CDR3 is TGCGCCAGCAGCTTCCCGTCGGGGGGAACAGATACGCAGTATTTT. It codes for CASSFPSGGTDTQYF.

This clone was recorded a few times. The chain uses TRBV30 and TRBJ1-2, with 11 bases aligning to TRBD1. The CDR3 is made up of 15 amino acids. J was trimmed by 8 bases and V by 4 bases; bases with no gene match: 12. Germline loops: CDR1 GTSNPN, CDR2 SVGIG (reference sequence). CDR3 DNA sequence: TGTGCCTGGAAACTGGCCGGGACAGGGGGTCGGGGCTACACCTTC. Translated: CAWKLAGTGGRGYTF.

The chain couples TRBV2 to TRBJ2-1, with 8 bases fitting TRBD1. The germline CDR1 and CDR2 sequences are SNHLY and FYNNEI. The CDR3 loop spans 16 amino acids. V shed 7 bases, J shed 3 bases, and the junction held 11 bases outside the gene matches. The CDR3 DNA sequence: TGTGCCAGCACAACCGGGACAGGAAACCTCTACAATGAGCAGTTCTTC. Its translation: CASTTGTGNLYNEQFF. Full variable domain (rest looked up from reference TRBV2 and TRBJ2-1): EPEVTQTPSHQVTQMGQEVILRCVPISNHLYFYWYRQILGQKVEFLVSFYNNEISEKSEIFDDQFSVERPDGSNFTLKIRSTKLEDSAMYFCASTTGTGNLYNEQFFGPGTRLTVL.

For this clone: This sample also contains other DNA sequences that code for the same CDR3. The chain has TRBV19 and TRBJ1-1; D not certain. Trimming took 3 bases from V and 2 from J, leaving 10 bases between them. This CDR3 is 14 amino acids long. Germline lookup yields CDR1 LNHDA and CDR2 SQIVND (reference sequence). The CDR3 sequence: CASSILDSNTEAFF. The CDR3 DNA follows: TGTGCCAGTAGTATCTTAGACTCAAACACTGAAGCTTTCTTT.

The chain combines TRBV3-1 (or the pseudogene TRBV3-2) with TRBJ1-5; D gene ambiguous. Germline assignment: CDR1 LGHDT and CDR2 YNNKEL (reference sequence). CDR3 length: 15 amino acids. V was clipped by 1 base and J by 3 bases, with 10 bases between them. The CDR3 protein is CASSQAGYLNQPQHF. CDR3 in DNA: TGTGCCAGCAGCCAAGCGGGGTATCTCAATCAGCCCCAGCATTTT.

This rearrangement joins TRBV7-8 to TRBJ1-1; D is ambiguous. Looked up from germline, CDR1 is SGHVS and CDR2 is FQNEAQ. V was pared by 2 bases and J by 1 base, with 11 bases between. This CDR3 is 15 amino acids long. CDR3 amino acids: CASSLLRWANTEAFF. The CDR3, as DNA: TGTGCCAGCAGCTTACTGCGTTGGGCGAACACTGAAGCTTTCTTT.

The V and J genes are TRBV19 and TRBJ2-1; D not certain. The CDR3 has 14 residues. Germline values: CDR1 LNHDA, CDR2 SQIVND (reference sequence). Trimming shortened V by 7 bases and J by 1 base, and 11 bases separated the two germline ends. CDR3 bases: TGTGCCAGTACCCCAACCGGTTCCTACAATGAGCAGTTCTTC. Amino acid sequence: CASTPTGSYNEQFF.

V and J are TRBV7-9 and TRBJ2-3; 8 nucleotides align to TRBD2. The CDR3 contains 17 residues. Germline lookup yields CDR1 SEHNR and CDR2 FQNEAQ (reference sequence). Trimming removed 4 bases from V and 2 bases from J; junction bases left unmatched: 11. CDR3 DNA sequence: TGTGCCAGCAGCTCCCCTCTGGGCGGGGGGACCACAGATACGCAGTATTTT. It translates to CASSSPLGGGTTDTQYF.